A selection of T cell receptor beta chains follows, all from one sample in a study of control samples from healthy donors and cancer patients. Clones were sequenced by immunoSEQ multiplex PCR, and TCRdb holds only the in-frame ones, with some missing. The profile shows 120,000 to 150,000 clones, about nine tenths of them singletons. The sequenced sample was blood. The receptors come from a man younger than 40 in good health. CDR3s include the opening cysteine and the closing phenylalanine or tryptophan. A D gene is named only where the DNA matches it firmly. For some rows the clone size is stated as once, few or many, or as a class when expanded; others skip it.

clone_size: -; d_call: -; j_call: TRBJ1-1; v_call: TRBV7-2; cdr3_nt: TGTGCCAGCAGCTTAGTGTCGGGGGTCAACACTGAAGCTTTCTTT; cdr3_aa: CASSLVSGVNTEAFF
clone_size: -; d_call: -; j_call: TRBJ1-6; v_call: TRBV6-5; cdr3_nt: TGTGCCAGCAGTTACACCGATTCCGGTTCACCCCTCCACTTT; cdr3_aa: CASSYTDSGSPLHF
clone_size: -; d_call: -; j_call: TRBJ2-2; v_call: TRBV28; cdr3_nt: TGTGCCAGCAGTTTAGGCGTTAGTACCGGGGAGCTGTTTTTT; cdr3_aa: CASSLGVSTGELFF
clone_size: -; d_call: TRBD1; j_call: TRBJ2-7; v_call: TRBV11-2; cdr3_nt: TGTGCCAGCAACCAAGAGGGGTTGGGACAGGGGGCCCACGAGCAGTACTTC; cdr3_aa: CASNQEGLGQGAHEQYF
clone_size: -; d_call: TRBD1; j_call: TRBJ1-2; v_call: TRBV5-4; cdr3_nt: TGTGCCAGCAGCTTGGGTGGACAGGGGAGAATATTTTATGGCTACACCTTC; cdr3_aa: CASSLGGQGRIFYGYTF
clone_size: -; d_call: TRBD1; j_call: TRBJ1-2; v_call: TRBV19; cdr3_nt: TGTGCCAGTAGTGGACAGGGGACGGGTAACTATGGCTACACCTTC; cdr3_aa: CASSGQGTGNYGYTF
clone_size: once; d_call: -; j_call: TRBJ2-5; v_call: TRBV3-1/TRBV3-2; cdr3_nt: TGTGCCAGCAACAATATTATCTCCAGGGGAGAAGAGACCCAGTACTTC; cdr3_aa: CASNNIISRGEETQYF
clone_size: once; d_call: -; j_call: TRBJ1-1; v_call: TRBV6-5; cdr3_nt: TGTGCCAGCATCAGGGCGGGCACTGAAGCTTTCTTT; cdr3_aa: CASIRAGTEAFF
clone_size: few; d_call: -; j_call: TRBJ1-3; v_call: TRBV29-1; cdr3_nt: TGCAGCGTTGAAAGCCTCTTCTCTGGAAACACCATATATTTT; cdr3_aa: CSVESLFSGNTIYF
clone_size: -; d_call: -; j_call: TRBJ1-2; v_call: TRBV5-6; cdr3_nt: TGTGCCAGCAGCGCGGTAGGAACGTTCGGCTACACCTTC; cdr3_aa: CASSAVGTFGYTF
clone_size: few; d_call: TRBD2; j_call: TRBJ2-3; v_call: TRBV6-4; cdr3_nt: TGTGCCAGCAGTGACGGCCGGGGGGGCACAGATACGCAGTATTTT; cdr3_aa: CASSDGRGGTDTQYF
clone_size: -; d_call: -; j_call: TRBJ2-5; v_call: TRBV9; cdr3_nt: TGTGCCAGCAGCGTAGAGTCCTCGGCTGCAGAGACCCAGTACTTC; cdr3_aa: CASSVESSAAETQYF
clone_size: -; d_call: -; j_call: TRBJ1-1; v_call: TRBV6-5; cdr3_nt: TGTGCCAGCACCCGGGATGGGAACACTGAAGCTTTCTTT; cdr3_aa: CASTRDGNTEAFF
clone_size: -; d_call: TRBD2; j_call: TRBJ2-3; v_call: TRBV11-3; cdr3_nt: TGTGCCAGCAGCTCCCGGGGGGGCACAGATACGCAGTATTTT; cdr3_aa: CASSSRGGTDTQYF
clone_size: -; d_call: -; j_call: TRBJ2-5; v_call: TRBV6-2/TRBV6-3; cdr3_nt: TGTGCCAGCAGCGGGGGAATGGGCATAGAGACCCAGTACTTC; cdr3_aa: CASSGGMGIETQYF
clone_size: -; d_call: TRBD1; j_call: TRBJ1-2; v_call: TRBV2; cdr3_nt: TGTGCCAGCAGTGACCGGGACAGGTGGTCCTATGGCTACACCTTC; cdr3_aa: CASSDRDRWSYGYTF
clone_size: -; d_call: -; j_call: TRBJ1-3; v_call: TRBV14; cdr3_nt: TGTGCCAGCAGCCAAGCCAGGAGCGCCCAAGTGCACACCATATATTTT; cdr3_aa: CASSQARSAQVHTIYF
clone_size: -; d_call: -; j_call: TRBJ2-2; v_call: TRBV15; cdr3_nt: TGTGCCACCAGCAGAAACAGGGAAGGCACCGGGGAGCTGTTTTTT; cdr3_aa: CATSRNREGTGELFF
clone_size: -; d_call: TRBD2; j_call: TRBJ2-1; v_call: TRBV5-6; cdr3_nt: TGTGCCAGCAGCGCTAGCGGGAGGGCCGGCAATGAGCAGTTCTTC; cdr3_aa: CASSASGRAGNEQFF
clone_size: -; d_call: TRBD1; j_call: TRBJ1-2; v_call: TRBV18; cdr3_nt: TGTGCCAGCTCACCAGACAGGGGCTATGGCTACACCTTC; cdr3_aa: CASSPDRGYGYTF
clone_size: -; d_call: TRBD2; j_call: TRBJ2-5; v_call: TRBV7-8; cdr3_nt: TGTGCCAGCAGCTTAAGGGGGGGACTAGTTTGGGATCAAGAGACCCAGTACTTC; cdr3_aa: CASSLRGGLVWDQETQYF
clone_size: -; d_call: TRBD2; j_call: TRBJ2-7; v_call: TRBV30; cdr3_nt: TGTGCCTGGAGTATAAAGCGGGATCCCTACGAGCAGTACTTC; cdr3_aa: CAWSIKRDPYEQYF
clone_size: -; d_call: -; j_call: TRBJ1-6; v_call: TRBV18; cdr3_nt: TGTGCCAGCTCACCGTCTCACGGGGATTCACCCCTCCACTTT; cdr3_aa: CASSPSHGDSPLHF
clone_size: -; d_call: TRBD1; j_call: TRBJ1-2; v_call: TRBV4-3; cdr3_nt: TGCGCCAGCAGCCAAGACAGTACAGGGGGCTACTATGGCTACACCTTC; cdr3_aa: CASSQDSTGGYYGYTF
clone_size: -; d_call: -; j_call: TRBJ2-2; v_call: TRBV4-1; cdr3_nt: TGCGCCAGCAGCCAGGGGACGACGAACACCGGGGAGCTGTTTTTT; cdr3_aa: CASSQGTTNTGELFF
clone_size: -; d_call: -; j_call: TRBJ2-2; v_call: TRBV2; cdr3_nt: TGTGCCAGCAGTGAAGAGGGGCTTGGCACCGGGGAGCTGTTTTTT; cdr3_aa: CASSEEGLGTGELFF
clone_size: -; d_call: -; j_call: TRBJ1-5; v_call: TRBV6-5; cdr3_nt: TGTGCCAGCAGCCTTGGGACCGACGTTGCTCCCCAGCATTTT; cdr3_aa: CASSLGTDVAPQHF
clone_size: -; d_call: -; j_call: TRBJ1-5; v_call: TRBV6-1; cdr3_nt: TGTGCCAGCAGTGAGCCAGGTAGTAATCAGCCCCAGCATTTT; cdr3_aa: CASSEPGSNQPQHF
clone_size: -; d_call: -; j_call: TRBJ2-1; v_call: TRBV24-1; cdr3_nt: TGTGCCACCAGCCAACGAGGTCCAGGCTACAATGAGCAGTTCTTC; cdr3_aa: CATSQRGPGYNEQFF
clone_size: -; d_call: -; j_call: TRBJ2-7; v_call: TRBV10-1; cdr3_nt: TGCGCCACCAGAGACACAGATCAAACCTTAGGCCAGATCTACGAGCAGTACTTC; cdr3_aa: CATRDTDQTLGQIYEQYF
clone_size: -; d_call: -; j_call: TRBJ2-5; v_call: TRBV7-9; cdr3_nt: TGTGCCAGCAGCCCTCGGCCTCAAGAGACCCAGTACTTC; cdr3_aa: CASSPRPQETQYF
clone_size: -; d_call: TRBD2; j_call: TRBJ2-3; v_call: TRBV5-1; cdr3_nt: TGCGCCAGCAGCTCGGGACTAGCGGGGTCTAGCACAGATACGCAGTATTTT; cdr3_aa: CASSSGLAGSSTDTQYF
clone_size: -; d_call: -; j_call: TRBJ2-3; v_call: TRBV24-1; cdr3_nt: TGTGCCACCAGTGATTTTGGTGGTTCCACAGATACGCAGTATTTT; cdr3_aa: CATSDFGGSTDTQYF
clone_size: few; d_call: -; j_call: TRBJ2-7; v_call: TRBV11-2; cdr3_nt: TGTGCCAGCAGCTTATACCGGACAGACCCCTCCGAGCAGTACTTC; cdr3_aa: CASSLYRTDPSEQYF
clone_size: -; d_call: -; j_call: TRBJ2-7; v_call: TRBV5-5; cdr3_nt: TGTGCCAGCAGCTTGAAGCTAGAAGGGCACGAGCAGTACTTC; cdr3_aa: CASSLKLEGHEQYF
clone_size: -; d_call: -; j_call: TRBJ2-1; v_call: TRBV11-2; cdr3_nt: TGTGCCAGCAGCTCCAGGGCCACTCCGTCCGGTGAGCAGTTCTTC; cdr3_aa: CASSSRATPSGEQFF
clone_size: -; d_call: -; j_call: TRBJ2-1; v_call: TRBV7-2; cdr3_nt: TGTGCCAGCAGCCTACGGAGGCTTGAGCAGTTCTTC; cdr3_aa: CASSLRRLEQFF
clone_size: -; d_call: -; j_call: TRBJ2-3; v_call: TRBV28; cdr3_nt: TGTGCCAGCAGTTTAGGGGGTATGGGTACAGATACGCAGTATTTT; cdr3_aa: CASSLGGMGTDTQYF
clone_size: -; d_call: -; j_call: TRBJ2-5; v_call: TRBV18; cdr3_nt: TGTGCCAGCTCCCCCTTGAGTCATGAAGAGACCCAGTACTTC; cdr3_aa: CASSPLSHEETQYF
clone_size: -; d_call: TRBD1; j_call: TRBJ1-5; v_call: TRBV30; cdr3_nt: TGTGCCTGGACAACAGGGGCACGGGGCAATCAGCCCCAGCATTTT; cdr3_aa: CAWTTGARGNQPQHF
clone_size: -; d_call: -; j_call: TRBJ2-7; v_call: TRBV29-1; cdr3_nt: TGCAGCGTTGGGTTAGGAGACGAGCAGTACTTC; cdr3_aa: CSVGLGDEQYF
clone_size: -; d_call: -; j_call: TRBJ2-2; v_call: TRBV19; cdr3_nt: TGTGCCAGTAGTATCTCGGACACCGGGGAGCTGTTTTTT; cdr3_aa: CASSISDTGELFF
clone_size: -; d_call: -; j_call: TRBJ1-6; v_call: TRBV30; cdr3_nt: TGTGCCTGGAGAGATAAGGCCTCCTATAATTCACCCCTCCACTTT; cdr3_aa: CAWRDKASYNSPLHF
clone_size: -; d_call: -; j_call: TRBJ2-7; v_call: TRBV10-2; cdr3_nt: TGCGCCAGCAGTGAGTCCTTAGGCTACGAGCAGTACTTC; cdr3_aa: CASSESLGYEQYF
clone_size: -; d_call: -; j_call: TRBJ2-5; v_call: TRBV6-6; cdr3_nt: TGTGCCAGCAGTTACGGGGGTGAGACCCAGTACTTC; cdr3_aa: CASSYGGETQYF
clone_size: -; d_call: -; j_call: TRBJ2-5; v_call: TRBV3-1/TRBV3-2; cdr3_nt: TGTGCCAGCAGCCAAAACGGGGGAAAAGAGACCCAGTACTTC; cdr3_aa: CASSQNGGKETQYF
clone_size: -; d_call: -; j_call: TRBJ1-4; v_call: TRBV9; cdr3_nt: TGTGCCAGCAGTAAGGTGGCAACTAATGAAAAACTGTTTTTT; cdr3_aa: CASSKVATNEKLFF
clone_size: -; d_call: TRBD1; j_call: TRBJ2-7; v_call: TRBV27; cdr3_nt: TGTGCCAGCAGTTCCCGACAGGGGGCACCCGAGCAGTACTTC; cdr3_aa: CASSSRQGAPEQYF
clone_size: -; d_call: -; j_call: TRBJ2-7; v_call: TRBV5-1; cdr3_nt: TGCGCCAGCAGCTCCGAACTAGTCGTCGAGCAGTACTTC; cdr3_aa: CASSSELVVEQYF
clone_size: once; d_call: -; j_call: TRBJ1-6; v_call: TRBV3-1/TRBV3-2; cdr3_nt: TGTGCCAGCAGCCAAGCGGACAGAGGTTTCCCCCTCCACTTT; cdr3_aa: CASSQADRGFPLHF
clone_size: -; d_call: -; j_call: TRBJ2-6; v_call: TRBV7-2; cdr3_nt: TGTGCCAGCAGCTTGTGGACTGGATACTCTGGGGCCAACGTCCTGACTTTC; cdr3_aa: CASSLWTGYSGANVLTF
clone_size: -; d_call: TRBD1; j_call: TRBJ1-2; v_call: TRBV5-1; cdr3_nt: TGCGCCAGCAGCTTGGGGGACAGGGTAAACTATGGCTACACCTTC; cdr3_aa: CASSLGDRVNYGYTF
clone_size: once; d_call: TRBD1; j_call: TRBJ2-3; v_call: TRBV28; cdr3_nt: TGTGCCAGCAGAGTTACAGGGGGTAGAGAAGATACGCAGTATTTT; cdr3_aa: CASRVTGGREDTQYF
clone_size: -; d_call: TRBD2; j_call: TRBJ2-4; v_call: TRBV3-1/TRBV3-2; cdr3_nt: TGTGCCAGCAGCCCTCGGGGACTAGCACTGGGGATTCAGTACTTC; cdr3_aa: CASSPRGLALGIQYF